A selection of T cell receptor beta chains follows, all from one sample in a study of cytotoxic CD8 clonotypes in ibrutinib-treated CLL. The assay was immunoSEQ multiplex PCR, and TCRdb's table has in-frame clones only and misses some. The sample includes 190,000 or so clones, around 70% of them seen just once. This specimen was PBMCs, taken after 24 months of ibrutinib treatment. These receptors were obtained from a human donor with chronic lymphocytic leukemia. Each CDR3 is given with its conserved first and last residue. D genes are given only for firm matches. Only some rows state a clone size, as once, few, many or a class for expanded clones.

J gene: TRBJ1-2
D gene: .
clone size: few
V gene: TRBV4-3
CDR3 protein: CASSQDGGIYGYTF
CDR3 DNA: TGCGCCAGCAGCCAAGATGGGGGAATCTATGGCTACACCTTC

J gene: TRBJ1-5
D gene: .
clone size: few
V gene: TRBV10-3
CDR3 protein: CAISAWYSGNQPQHF
CDR3 DNA: TGTGCCATCAGTGCCTGGTATTCGGGCAATCAGCCCCAGCATTTT

J gene: TRBJ1-2
D gene: TRBD1
clone size: .
V gene: TRBV6-6
CDR3 protein: CASSNGQGASYGYTF
CDR3 DNA: TGTGCCAGCAGCAACGGACAGGGGGCTTCGTATGGCTACACCTTC

J gene: TRBJ2-1
D gene: TRBD1
clone size: .
V gene: TRBV7-6
CDR3 protein: CASSWTGTGPNEQFF
CDR3 DNA: TGTGCCAGCAGCTGGACCGGGACAGGGCCCAATGAGCAGTTCTTC

J gene: TRBJ2-7
D gene: .
clone size: .
V gene: TRBV29-1
CDR3 protein: CSVRRLGTFSYEQYF
CDR3 DNA: TGCAGCGTCCGTAGACTGGGGACATTCTCCTACGAGCAGTACTTC

J gene: TRBJ1-5
D gene: .
clone size: .
V gene: TRBV11-2
CDR3 protein: CASSLGVVGGSQPQHF
CDR3 DNA: TGTGCCAGCAGCTTAGGGGTCGTTGGGGGAAGTCAGCCCCAGCATTTT

J gene: TRBJ2-6
D gene: TRBD1
clone size: .
V gene: TRBV29-1
CDR3 protein: CSVGTGSSGANVLTF
CDR3 DNA: TGCAGCGTGGGGACAGGGAGCTCTGGGGCCAACGTCCTGACTTTC

J gene: TRBJ1-5
D gene: .
clone size: .
V gene: TRBV2
CDR3 protein: CASSESTYSNQPQHF
CDR3 DNA: TGTGCCAGCAGTGAATCGACTTATAGCAATCAGCCCCAGCATTTT

J gene: TRBJ2-7
D gene: TRBD1
clone size: .
V gene: TRBV9
CDR3 protein: CASSARQRQGADEQYF
CDR3 DNA: TGTGCCAGCAGCGCCAGACAAAGACAGGGGGCCGACGAGCAGTACTTC

J gene: TRBJ2-5
D gene: .
clone size: .
V gene: TRBV6-6
CDR3 protein: CASQENRWTQYF
CDR3 DNA: TGTGCCAGCCAGGAGAACCGGTGGACCCAGTACTTC

J gene: TRBJ2-7
D gene: TRBD2
clone size: .
V gene: TRBV6-5
CDR3 protein: CASSYGLAGAEQYF
CDR3 DNA: TGTGCCAGCAGTTACGGACTAGCGGGAGCCGAGCAGTACTTC

J gene: TRBJ2-7
D gene: .
clone size: .
V gene: TRBV9
CDR3 protein: CASSVGGISYEQYF
CDR3 DNA: TGTGCCAGCAGCGTAGGTGGCATCTCCTACGAGCAGTACTTC

J gene: TRBJ2-1
D gene: TRBD2
clone size: .
V gene: TRBV7-2
CDR3 protein: CASSSRGSSYNEQFF
CDR3 DNA: TGTGCCAGCAGCTCCCGCGGGAGCTCCTACAATGAGCAGTTCTTC

J gene: TRBJ2-2
D gene: .
clone size: .
V gene: TRBV6-4
CDR3 protein: CASSDSWNTGELFF
CDR3 DNA: TGTGCCAGCAGTGACTCGTGGAACACCGGGGAGCTGTTTTTT

J gene: TRBJ2-3
D gene: TRBD2
clone size: .
V gene: TRBV18
CDR3 protein: CASSYGLAGGPGSQYF
CDR3 DNA: TGTGCCAGCTCGTACGGACTAGCGGGAGGGCCCGGGTCGCAGTATTTT

J gene: TRBJ2-7
D gene: TRBD1
clone size: .
V gene: TRBV7-6
CDR3 protein: CASSGRDRLDEQYF
CDR3 DNA: TGTGCCAGCAGCGGTAGGGACAGACTCGACGAGCAGTACTTC

J gene: TRBJ1-2
D gene: TRBD1
clone size: .
V gene: TRBV6-5
CDR3 protein: CASSYRDNRGGYTF
CDR3 DNA: TGTGCCAGCAGTTACCGGGACAACAGGGGCGGCTACACCTTC

J gene: TRBJ2-5
D gene: .
clone size: .
V gene: TRBV2
CDR3 protein: CASREGVGTQYF
CDR3 DNA: TGTGCCAGCCGCGAGGGCGTAGGGACCCAGTACTTC